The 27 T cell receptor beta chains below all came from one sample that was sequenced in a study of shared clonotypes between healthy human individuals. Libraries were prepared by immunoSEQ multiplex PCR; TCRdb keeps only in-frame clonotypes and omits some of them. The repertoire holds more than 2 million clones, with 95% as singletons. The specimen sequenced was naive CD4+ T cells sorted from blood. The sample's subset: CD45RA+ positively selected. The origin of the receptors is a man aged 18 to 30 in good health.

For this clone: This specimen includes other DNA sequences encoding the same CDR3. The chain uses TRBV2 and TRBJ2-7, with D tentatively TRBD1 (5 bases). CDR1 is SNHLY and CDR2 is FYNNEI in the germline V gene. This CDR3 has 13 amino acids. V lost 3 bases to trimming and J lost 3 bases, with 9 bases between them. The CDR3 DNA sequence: TGTGCCAGCAGTGAGCAGGGCAGCTACGAGCAGTACTTC. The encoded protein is CASSEQGSYEQYF.

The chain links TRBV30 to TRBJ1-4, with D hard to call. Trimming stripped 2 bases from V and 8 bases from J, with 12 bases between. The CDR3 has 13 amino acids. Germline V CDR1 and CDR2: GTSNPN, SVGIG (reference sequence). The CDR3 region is CAWSRRAGEKLFF. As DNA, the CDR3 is TGTGCCTGGAGTAGGAGGGCGGGGGAAAAACTGTTTTTT.

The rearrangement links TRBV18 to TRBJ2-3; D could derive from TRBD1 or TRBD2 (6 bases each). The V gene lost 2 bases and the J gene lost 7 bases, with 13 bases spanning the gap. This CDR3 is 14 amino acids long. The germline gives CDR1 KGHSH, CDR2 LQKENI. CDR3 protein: CASSPAGQTYTQYF. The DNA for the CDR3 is TGTGCCAGCTCACCAGCGGGACAAACATATACGCAGTATTTT. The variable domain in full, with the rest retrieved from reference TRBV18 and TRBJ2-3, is NAGVMQNPRHLVRRRGQEARLRCSPMKGHSHVYWYRQLPEEGLKFMVYLQKENIIDESGMPKERFSAEFPKEGPSILRIQQVVRGDSAAYFCASSPAGQTYTQYFGPGTRLTVL.

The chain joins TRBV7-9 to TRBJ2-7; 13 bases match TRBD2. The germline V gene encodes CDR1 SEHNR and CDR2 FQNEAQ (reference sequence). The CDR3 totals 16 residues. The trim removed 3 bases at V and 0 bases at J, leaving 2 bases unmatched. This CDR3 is CASSFRTSGSSYEQYF. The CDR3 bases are TGTGCCAGCAGCTTCCGGACTAGCGGGAGCTCCTACGAGCAGTACTTC.

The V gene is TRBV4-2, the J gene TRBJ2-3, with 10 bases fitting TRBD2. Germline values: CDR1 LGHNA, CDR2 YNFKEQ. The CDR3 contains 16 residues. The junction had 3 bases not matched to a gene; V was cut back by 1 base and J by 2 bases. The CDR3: CASSQVSGGSTDTQYF. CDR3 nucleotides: TGTGCCAGCAGCCAAGTTAGCGGGGGGTCCACAGATACGCAGTATTTT.

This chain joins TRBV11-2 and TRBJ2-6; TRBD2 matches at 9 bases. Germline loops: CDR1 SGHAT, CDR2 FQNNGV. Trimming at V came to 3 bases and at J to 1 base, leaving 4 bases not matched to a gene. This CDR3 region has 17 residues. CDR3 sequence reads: CASSLVAGVSGANVLTF. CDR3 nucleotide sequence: TGTGCCAGCAGCTTGGTAGCGGGAGTTTCTGGGGCCAACGTCCTGACTTTC.

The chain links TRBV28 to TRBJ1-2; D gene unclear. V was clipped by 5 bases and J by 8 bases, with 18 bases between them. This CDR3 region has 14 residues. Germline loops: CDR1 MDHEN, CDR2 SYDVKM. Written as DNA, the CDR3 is TGTGCCAGCAGTACAAAGGTCCGGCCCCGAGGCTACACCTTC. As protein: CASSTKVRPRGYTF.

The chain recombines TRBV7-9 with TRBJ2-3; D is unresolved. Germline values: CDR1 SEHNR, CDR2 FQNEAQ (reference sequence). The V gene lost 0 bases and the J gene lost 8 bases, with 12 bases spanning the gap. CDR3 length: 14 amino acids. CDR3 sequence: CASSLAWAETTQYF. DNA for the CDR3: TGTGCCAGCAGCTTAGCGTGGGCAGAGACTACGCAGTATTTT.

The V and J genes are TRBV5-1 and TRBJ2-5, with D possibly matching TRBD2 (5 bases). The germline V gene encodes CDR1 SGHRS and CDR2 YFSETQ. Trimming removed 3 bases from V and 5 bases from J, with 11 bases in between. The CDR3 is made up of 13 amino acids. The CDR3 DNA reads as TGCGCCAGCAGCTGGGAGCCCGGGGAGACCCAGTACTTC. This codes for CASSWEPGETQYF.

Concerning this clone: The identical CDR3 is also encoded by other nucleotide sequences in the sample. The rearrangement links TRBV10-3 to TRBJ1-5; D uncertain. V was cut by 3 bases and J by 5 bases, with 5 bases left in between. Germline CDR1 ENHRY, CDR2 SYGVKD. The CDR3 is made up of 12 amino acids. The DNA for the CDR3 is TGTGCCATCAGTGAAAGTGATCAGCCCCAGCATTTT. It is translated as CAISESDQPQHF.

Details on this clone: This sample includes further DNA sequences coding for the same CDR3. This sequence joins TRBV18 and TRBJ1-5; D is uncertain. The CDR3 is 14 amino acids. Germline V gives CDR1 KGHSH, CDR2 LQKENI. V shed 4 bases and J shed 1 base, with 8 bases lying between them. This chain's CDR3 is CASSLRESNQPQHF. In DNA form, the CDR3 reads TGTGCCAGCTCACTGAGGGAGAGCAATCAGCCCCAGCATTTT. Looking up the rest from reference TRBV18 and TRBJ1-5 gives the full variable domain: NAGVMQNPRHLVRRRGQEARLRCSPMKGHSHVYWYRQLPEEGLKFMVYLQKENIIDESGMPKERFSAEFPKEGPSILRIQQVVRGDSAAYFCASSLRESNQPQHFGDGTRLSIL.

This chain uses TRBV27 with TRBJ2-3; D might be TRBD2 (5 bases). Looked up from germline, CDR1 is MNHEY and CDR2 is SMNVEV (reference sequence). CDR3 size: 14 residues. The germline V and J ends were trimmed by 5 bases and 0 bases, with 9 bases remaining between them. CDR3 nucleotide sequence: TGTGCCAGCAGTATACTAGGTAGCACAGATACGCAGTATTTT. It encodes CASSILGSTDTQYF.

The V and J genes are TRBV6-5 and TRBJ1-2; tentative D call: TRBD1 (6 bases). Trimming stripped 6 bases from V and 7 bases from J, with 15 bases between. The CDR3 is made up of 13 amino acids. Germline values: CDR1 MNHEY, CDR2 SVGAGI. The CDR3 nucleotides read TGTGCCAGCAGCCCCGTTCAGGGGTTTGGCTACACCTTC. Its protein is CASSPVQGFGYTF.

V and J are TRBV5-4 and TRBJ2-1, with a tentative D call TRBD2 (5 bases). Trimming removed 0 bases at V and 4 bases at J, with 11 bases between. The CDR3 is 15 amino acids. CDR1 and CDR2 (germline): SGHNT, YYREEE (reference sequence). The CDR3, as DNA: TGTGCCAGCAGCTTGGGACTACCGGGGTACAATGAGCAGTTCTTC. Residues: CASSLGLPGYNEQFF.

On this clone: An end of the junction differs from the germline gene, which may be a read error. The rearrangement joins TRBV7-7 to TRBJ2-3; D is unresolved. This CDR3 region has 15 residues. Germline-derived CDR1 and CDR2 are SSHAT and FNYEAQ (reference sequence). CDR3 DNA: TGTGCTAGCAGCTTAAGTAGCTCTAGCACAGATACGCAGTATTTT. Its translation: CASSLSSSSTDTQYF.

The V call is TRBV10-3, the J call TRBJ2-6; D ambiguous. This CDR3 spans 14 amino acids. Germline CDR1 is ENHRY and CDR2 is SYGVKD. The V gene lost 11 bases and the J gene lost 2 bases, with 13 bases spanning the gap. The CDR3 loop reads CASTTRTGANVLTF. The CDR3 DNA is TGTGCCTCCACTACACGAACTGGGGCCAACGTCCTGACTTTC.

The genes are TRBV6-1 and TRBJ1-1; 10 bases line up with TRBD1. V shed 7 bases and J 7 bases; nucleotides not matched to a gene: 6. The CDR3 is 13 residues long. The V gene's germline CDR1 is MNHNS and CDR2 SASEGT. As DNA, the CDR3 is TGTGCCAGCATTCGGACAGGGGGTTATGAAGCTTTCTTT. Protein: CASIRTGGYEAFF.

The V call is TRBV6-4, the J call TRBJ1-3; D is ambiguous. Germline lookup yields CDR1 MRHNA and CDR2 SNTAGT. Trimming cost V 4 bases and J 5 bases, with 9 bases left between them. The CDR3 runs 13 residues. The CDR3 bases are TGTGCCAGCAGTGGAAGGCAGAGAAACACCATATATTTT. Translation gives CASSGRQRNTIYF.

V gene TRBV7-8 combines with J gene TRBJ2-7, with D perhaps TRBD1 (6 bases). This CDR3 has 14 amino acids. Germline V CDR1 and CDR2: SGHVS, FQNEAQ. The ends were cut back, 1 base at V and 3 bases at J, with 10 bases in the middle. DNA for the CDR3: TGTGCCAGCAGCTTAGAAACAGGGCTCTACGAGCAGTACTTC. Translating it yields CASSLETGLYEQYF. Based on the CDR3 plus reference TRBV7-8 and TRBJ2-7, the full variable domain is GAGVSQSPRYKVAKRGQDVALRCDPISGHVSLFWYQQALGQGPEFLTYFQNEAQLDKSGLPSDRFFAERPEGSVSTLKIQRTQQEDSAVYLCASSLETGLYEQYFGPGTRLTVT.

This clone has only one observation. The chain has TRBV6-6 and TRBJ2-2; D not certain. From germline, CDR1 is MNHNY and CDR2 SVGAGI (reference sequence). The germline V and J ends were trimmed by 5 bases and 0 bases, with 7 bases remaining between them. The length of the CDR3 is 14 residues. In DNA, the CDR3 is TGTGCCAGCAGTCCCGACGCGAACACCGGGGAGCTGTTTTTT. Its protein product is CASSPDANTGELFF.

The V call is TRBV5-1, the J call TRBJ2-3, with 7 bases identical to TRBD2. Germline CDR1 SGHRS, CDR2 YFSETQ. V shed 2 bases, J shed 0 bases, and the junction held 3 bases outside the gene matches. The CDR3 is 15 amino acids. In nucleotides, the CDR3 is TGCGCCAGCAGCTTACTAGCGATTAGCACAGATACGCAGTATTTT. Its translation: CASSLLAISTDTQYF.

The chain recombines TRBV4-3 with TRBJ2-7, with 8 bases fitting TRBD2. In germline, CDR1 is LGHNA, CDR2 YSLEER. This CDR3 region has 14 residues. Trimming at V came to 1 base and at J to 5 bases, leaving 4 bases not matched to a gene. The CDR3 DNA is TGCGCCAGCAGCCAAGTAGACGGGGGGGACGAGCAGTACTTC. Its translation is CASSQVDGGDEQYF.

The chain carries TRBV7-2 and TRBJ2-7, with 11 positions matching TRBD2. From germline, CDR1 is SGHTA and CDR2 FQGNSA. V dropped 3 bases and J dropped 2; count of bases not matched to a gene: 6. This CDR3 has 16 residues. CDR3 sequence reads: CASSFGLAGGAYEQYF. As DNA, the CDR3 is TGTGCCAGCAGCTTTGGACTAGCGGGTGGGGCCTACGAGCAGTACTTC.

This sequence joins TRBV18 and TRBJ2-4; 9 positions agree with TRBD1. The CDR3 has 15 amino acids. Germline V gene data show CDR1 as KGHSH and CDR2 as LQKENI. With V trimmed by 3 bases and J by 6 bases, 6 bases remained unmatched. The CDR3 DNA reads TGTGCCAGCTCACCGCGGGACAGGGCGGTAAACATTCAGTACTTC. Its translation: CASSPRDRAVNIQYF.

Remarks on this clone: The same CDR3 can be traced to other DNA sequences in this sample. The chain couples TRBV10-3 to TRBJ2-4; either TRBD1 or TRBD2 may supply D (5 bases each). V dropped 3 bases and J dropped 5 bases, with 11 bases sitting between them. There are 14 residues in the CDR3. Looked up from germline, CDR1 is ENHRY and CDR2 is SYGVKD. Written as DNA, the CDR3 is TGTGCCATCAGTGAATCTGGGACGGAAAACATTCAGTACTTC. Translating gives CAISESGTENIQYF.

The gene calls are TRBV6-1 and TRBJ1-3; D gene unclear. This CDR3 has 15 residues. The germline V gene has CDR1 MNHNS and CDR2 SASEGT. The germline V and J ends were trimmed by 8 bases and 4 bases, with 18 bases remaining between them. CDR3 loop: CASYGLGGLGNTIYF. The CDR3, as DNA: TGTGCCAGCTACGGCTTGGGAGGGCTCGGAAACACCATATATTTT.

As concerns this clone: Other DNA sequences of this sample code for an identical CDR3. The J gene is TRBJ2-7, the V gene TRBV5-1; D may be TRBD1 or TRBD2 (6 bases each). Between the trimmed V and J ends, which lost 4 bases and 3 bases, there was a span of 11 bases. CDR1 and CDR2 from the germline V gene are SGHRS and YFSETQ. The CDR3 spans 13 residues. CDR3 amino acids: CASSLEGGYEQYF. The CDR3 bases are TGCGCCAGCAGCCTGGAGGGGGGCTACGAGCAGTACTTC. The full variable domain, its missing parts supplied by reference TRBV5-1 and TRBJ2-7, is KAGVTQTPRYLIKTRGQQVTLSCSPISGHRSVSWYQQTPGQGLQFLFEYFSETQRNKGNFPGRFSGRQFSNSRSEMNVSTLELGDSALYLCASSLEGGYEQYFGPGTRLTVT.